This entry is about one T cell receptor beta chain. Its antigen remains unknown. The Oncomine TCR Beta short-read assay sequenced DNA from cultured CD4+ T cells. DNA came from CD4+ T cells after culture. TCRdb reanalysed the PCR reads using MiXCR and keeps one entry per CDR3 protein. The sample carries some 9,200 distinct CDR3 sequences, around two fifths recorded once. The data are from a study of vaccination and CD4 T cells after COVID-19. The overall study: Six men and four women formed the convalescents, two being Hispanic.

The treatment denotes: roughly 10-day PBMC culture with coronavirus spike peptide pools or control peptides (ViraFEST assay). It was before the COVID-19 pandemic (2011-2018) that the unexposed donor's CD4+ T cells were collected. Germline CDR1 and CDR2: LNHNV and YYDKDF (reference sequence). V lost 6 bases and J lost 3; bases outside the gene matches: 9. The CDR3 extends over 15 amino acids. The material sequenced was CD4+ T cells from blood, cultured in vitro. The clonotype was recovered from a human donor in good health. The chain recombines TRBV15 with TRBJ2-3; 7 nucleotides match TRBD1. The chain's CDR3 is CATSTNRGGTDTQYF. CDR3 in DNA: TGTGCCACCAGTACAAACAGGGGTGGGACAGATACGCAGTATTTT.